This TCR beta chain came from a study of blood T cell repertoires in COVID-19. Study-level background: From the United States, Italy and Spain came samples of acute and convalescent COVID-19.

Clones were read by immunoSEQ multiplex PCR, and TCRdb kept only the in-frame ones, dropping some. The sample consists of nearly 350,000 clones, around 91% of them appearing once. Germline V gene data show CDR1 as SEHNR and CDR2 as FQNEAQ (reference sequence). Trimming cost V 4 bases and J 5 bases; bases outside gene matches: 11. This CDR3 is built from 16 residues. The sequenced material came from peripheral blood. The TCR was taken from a woman between 18 and 30 years old who had recovered from COVID-19. The chain combines TRBV7-9 with TRBJ2-5, with 9 bases identical to TRBD2. CDR3 nucleotides: TGTGCCAGCAGCTCCCGGGGTAGCGGGAGAGGCGAGACCCAGTACTTC. This translates into CASSSRGSGRGETQYF.